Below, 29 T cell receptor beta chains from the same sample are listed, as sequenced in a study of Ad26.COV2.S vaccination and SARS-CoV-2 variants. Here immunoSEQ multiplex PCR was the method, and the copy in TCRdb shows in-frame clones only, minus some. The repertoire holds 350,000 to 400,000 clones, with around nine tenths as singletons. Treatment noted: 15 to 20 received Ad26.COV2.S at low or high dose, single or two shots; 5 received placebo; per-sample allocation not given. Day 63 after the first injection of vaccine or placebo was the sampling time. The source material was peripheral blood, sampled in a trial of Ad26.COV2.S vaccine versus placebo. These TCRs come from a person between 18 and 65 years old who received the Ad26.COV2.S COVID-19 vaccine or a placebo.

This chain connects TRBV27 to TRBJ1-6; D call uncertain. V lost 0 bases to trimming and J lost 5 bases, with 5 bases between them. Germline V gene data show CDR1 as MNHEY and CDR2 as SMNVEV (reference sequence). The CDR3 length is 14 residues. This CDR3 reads CASSLSRNNSPLHF. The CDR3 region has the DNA TGTGCCAGCAGTTTATCGCGGAATAATTCACCCCTCCACTTT.

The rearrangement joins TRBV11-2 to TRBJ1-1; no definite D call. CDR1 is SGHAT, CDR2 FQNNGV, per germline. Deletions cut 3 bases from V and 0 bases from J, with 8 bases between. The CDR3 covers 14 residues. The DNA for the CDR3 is TGTGCCAGCAGCTTGCAGCCGATGAACACTGAAGCTTTCTTT. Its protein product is CASSLQPMNTEAFF.

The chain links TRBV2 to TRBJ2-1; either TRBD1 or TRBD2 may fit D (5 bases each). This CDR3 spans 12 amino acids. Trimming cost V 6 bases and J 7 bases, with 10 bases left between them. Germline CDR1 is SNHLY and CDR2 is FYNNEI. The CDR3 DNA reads TGTGCCAGCAGGGGGTGGGGGAATGAGCAGTTCTTC. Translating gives CASRGWGNEQFF.

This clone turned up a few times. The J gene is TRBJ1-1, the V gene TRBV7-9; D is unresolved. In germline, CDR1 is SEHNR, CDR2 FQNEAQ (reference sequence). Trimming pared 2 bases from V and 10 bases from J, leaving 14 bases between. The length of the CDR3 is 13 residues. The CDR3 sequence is CASSLFGVGAAFF. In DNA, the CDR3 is TGTGCCAGCAGCTTATTTGGGGTGGGTGCAGCTTTCTTT.

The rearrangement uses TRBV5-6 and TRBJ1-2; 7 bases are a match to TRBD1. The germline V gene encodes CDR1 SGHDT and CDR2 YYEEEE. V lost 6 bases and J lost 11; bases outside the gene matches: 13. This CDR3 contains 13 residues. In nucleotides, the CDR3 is TGTGCCAGCATCCTAGGGCAGGGGGTCTCTTACACCTTC. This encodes CASILGQGVSYTF.

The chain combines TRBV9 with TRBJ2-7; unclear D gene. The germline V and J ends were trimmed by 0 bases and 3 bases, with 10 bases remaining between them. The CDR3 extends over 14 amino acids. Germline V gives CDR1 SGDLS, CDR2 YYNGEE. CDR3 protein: CASSVASLGYEQYF. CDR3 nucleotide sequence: TGTGCCAGCAGCGTAGCCAGCCTCGGCTACGAGCAGTACTTC.

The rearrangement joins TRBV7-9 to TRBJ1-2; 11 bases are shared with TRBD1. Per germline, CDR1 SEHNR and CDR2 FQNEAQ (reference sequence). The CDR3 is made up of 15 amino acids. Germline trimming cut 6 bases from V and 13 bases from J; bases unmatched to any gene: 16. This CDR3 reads CASSRSGTGGSSGTF. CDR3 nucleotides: TGTGCCAGCAGTCGGTCCGGGACAGGGGGGTCCAGCGGCACCTTC.

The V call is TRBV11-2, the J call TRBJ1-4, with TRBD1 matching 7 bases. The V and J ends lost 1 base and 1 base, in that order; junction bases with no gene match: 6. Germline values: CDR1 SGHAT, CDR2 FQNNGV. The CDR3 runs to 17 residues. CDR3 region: CASSLGRDSRTNEKLFF. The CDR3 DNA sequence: TGTGCCAGCAGCTTAGGCCGGGACAGCAGAACTAATGAAAAACTGTTTTTT.

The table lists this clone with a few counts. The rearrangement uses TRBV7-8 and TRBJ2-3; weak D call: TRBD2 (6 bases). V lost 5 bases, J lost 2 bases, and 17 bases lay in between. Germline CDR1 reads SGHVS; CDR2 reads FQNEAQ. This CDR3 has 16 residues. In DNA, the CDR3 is TGTGCCAGCAGCCCCGGCGCGGGGACCTTCACAGATACGCAGTATTTT. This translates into CASSPGAGTFTDTQYF.

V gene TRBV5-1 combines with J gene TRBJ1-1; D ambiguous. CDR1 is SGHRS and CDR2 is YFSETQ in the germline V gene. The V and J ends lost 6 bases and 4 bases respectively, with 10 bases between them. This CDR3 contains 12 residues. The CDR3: CASIKDGTEAFF. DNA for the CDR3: TGCGCCAGCATCAAGGATGGCACTGAAGCTTTCTTT.

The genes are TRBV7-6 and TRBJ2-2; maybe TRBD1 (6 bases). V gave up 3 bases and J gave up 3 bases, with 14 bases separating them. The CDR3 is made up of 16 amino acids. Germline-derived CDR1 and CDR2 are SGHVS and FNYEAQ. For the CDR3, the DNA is TGTGCCAGCAGCTTCACCGCTAACAGGGACACCGGGGAGCTGTTTTTT. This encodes CASSFTANRDTGELFF.

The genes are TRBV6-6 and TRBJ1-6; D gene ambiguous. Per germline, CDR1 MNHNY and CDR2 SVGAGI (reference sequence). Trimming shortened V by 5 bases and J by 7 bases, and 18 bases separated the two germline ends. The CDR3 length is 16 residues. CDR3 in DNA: TGTGCCAGCAGTCCCCAGTCGAGAGAGAGAAATTCACCCCTCCACTTT. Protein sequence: CASSPQSRERNSPLHF.

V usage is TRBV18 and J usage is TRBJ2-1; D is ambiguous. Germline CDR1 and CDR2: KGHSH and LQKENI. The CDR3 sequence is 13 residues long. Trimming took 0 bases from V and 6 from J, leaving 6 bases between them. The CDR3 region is CASSPPTINEQFF. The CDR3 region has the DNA TGTGCCAGCTCACCACCGACGATCAATGAGCAGTTCTTC.

DNA of the CDR3: TGTGCCATTCTGGTTCGCTATGGCTACACCTTC. Its protein product is CAILVRYGYTF. V gene TRBV2 combines with J gene TRBJ1-2; no firm D call. The CDR3 is 11 amino acids. Germline V gene sequence: CDR1 SNHLY, CDR2 FYNNEI. V lost 10 bases, J lost 4 bases, and 10 bases lay in between.

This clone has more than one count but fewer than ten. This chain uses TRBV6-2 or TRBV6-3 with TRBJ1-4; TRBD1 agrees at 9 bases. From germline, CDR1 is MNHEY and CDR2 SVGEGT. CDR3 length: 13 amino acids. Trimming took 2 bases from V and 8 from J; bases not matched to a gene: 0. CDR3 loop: CASSYTGGEKLFF. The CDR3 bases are TGTGCCAGCAGTTACACAGGGGGCGAAAAACTGTTTTTT.

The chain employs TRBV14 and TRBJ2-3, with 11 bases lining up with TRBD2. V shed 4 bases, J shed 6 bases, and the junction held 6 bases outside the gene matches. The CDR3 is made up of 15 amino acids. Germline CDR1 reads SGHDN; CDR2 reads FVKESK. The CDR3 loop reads CASSLPTSGVDTQYF. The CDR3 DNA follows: TGTGCCAGCAGCCTTCCGACTAGCGGGGTGGATACGCAGTATTTT.

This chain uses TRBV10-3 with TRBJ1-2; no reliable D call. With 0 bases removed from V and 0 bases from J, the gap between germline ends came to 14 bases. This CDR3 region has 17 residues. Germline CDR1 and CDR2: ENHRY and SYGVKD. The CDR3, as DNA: TGTGCCATCAGTGAGTCGAGAGGTGTGGGGACTAACTATGGCTACACCTTC. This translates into CAISESRGVGTNYGYTF.

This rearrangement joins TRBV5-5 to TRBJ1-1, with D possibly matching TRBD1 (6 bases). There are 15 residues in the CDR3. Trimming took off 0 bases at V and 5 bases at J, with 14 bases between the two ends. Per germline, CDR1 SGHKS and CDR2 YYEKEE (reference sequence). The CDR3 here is CASSLAPGVMTEAFF. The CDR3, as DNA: TGTGCCAGCAGCTTGGCACCAGGGGTGATGACTGAAGCTTTCTTT.

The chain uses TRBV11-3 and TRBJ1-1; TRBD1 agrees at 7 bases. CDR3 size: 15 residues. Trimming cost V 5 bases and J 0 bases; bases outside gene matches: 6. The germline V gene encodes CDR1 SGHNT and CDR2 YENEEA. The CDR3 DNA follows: TGTGCCAGCAGCCCAGGGGGGGGACTGAACACTGAAGCTTTCTTT. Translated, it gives CASSPGGGLNTEAFF.

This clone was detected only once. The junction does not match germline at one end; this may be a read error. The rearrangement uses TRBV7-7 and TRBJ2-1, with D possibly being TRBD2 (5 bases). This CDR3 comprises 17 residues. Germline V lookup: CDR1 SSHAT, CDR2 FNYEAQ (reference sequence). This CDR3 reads CASSLETGFSYDNEQFF. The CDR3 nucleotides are TGTGCTAGCAGCTTAGAGACGGGGTTCTCCTATGACAATGAGCAGTTCTTC.

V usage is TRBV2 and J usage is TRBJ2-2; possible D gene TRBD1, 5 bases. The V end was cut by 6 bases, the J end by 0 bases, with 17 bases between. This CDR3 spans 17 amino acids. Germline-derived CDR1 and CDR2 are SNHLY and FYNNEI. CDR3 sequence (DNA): TGTGCCAGCAGAAAAAGGGGCATTGGCGCGAACACCGGGGAGCTGTTTTTT. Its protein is CASRKRGIGANTGELFF.

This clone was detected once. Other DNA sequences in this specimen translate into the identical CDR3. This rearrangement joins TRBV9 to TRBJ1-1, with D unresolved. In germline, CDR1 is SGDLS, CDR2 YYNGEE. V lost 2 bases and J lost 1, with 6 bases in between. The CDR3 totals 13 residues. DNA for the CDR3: TGTGCCAGCAGCGTCCAAGGGAACACTGAAGCTTTCTTT. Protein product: CASSVQGNTEAFF.

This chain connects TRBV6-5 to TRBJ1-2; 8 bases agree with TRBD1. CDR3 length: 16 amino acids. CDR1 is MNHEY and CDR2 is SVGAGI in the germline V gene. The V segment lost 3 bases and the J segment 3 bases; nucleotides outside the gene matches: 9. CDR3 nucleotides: TGTGCCAGCAGTTATTCGGGACAGGACAATGACTATGGCTACACCTTC. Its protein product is CASSYSGQDNDYGYTF.

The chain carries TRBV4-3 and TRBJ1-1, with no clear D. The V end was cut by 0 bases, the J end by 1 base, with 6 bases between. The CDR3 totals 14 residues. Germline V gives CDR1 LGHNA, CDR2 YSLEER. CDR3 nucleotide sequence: TGCGCCAGCAGCCAAGACAAGAGGAACACTGAAGCTTTCTTT. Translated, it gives CASSQDKRNTEAFF.

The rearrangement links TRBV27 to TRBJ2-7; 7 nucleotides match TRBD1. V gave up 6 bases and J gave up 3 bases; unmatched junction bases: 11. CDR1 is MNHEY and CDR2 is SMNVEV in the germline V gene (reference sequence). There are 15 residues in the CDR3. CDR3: CASRQGPPGGYEQYF. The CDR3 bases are TGTGCCAGCAGGCAGGGACCGCCAGGGGGCTACGAGCAGTACTTC.

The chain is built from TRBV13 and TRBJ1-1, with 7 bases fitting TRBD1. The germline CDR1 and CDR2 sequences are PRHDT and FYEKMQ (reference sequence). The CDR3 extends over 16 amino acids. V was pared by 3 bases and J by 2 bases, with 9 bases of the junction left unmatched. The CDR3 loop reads CASSFDGDSPNTEAFF. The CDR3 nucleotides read TGTGCCAGCAGCTTCGATGGGGACAGCCCCAACACTGAAGCTTTCTTT.

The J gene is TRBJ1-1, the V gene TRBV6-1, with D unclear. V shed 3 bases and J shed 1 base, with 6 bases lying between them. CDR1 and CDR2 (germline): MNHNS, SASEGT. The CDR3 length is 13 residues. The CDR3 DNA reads TGTGCCAGCAGTGATCTAGCGAACACTGAAGCTTTCTTT. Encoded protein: CASSDLANTEAFF.

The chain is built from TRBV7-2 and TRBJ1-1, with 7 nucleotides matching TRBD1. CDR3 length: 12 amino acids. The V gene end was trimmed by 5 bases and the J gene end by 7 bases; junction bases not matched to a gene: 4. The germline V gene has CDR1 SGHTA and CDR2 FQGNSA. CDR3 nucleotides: TGTGCCAGCAGCAAAAACAGGGGTGAAGCTTTCTTT. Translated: CASSKNRGEAFF.

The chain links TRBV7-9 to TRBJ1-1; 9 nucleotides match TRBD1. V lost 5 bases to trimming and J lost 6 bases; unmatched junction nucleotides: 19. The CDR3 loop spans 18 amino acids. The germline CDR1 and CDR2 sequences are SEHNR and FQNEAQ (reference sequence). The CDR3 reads CASSPAGQGASQGAEAFF. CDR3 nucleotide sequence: TGTGCCAGCAGCCCGGCGGGACAGGGTGCATCTCAGGGGGCTGAAGCTTTCTTT.